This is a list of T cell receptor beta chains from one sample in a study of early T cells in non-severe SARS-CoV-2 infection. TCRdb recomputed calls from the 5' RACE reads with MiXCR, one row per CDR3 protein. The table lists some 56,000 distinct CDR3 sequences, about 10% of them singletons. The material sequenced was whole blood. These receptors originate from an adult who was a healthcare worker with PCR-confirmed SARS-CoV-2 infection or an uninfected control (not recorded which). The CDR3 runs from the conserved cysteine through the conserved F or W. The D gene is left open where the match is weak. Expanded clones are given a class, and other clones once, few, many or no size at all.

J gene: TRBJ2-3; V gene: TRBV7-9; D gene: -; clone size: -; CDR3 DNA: TGTGCCAGCAGCTTATACAGGGACGGCACAGATACGCAGTATTTT; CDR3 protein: CASSLYRDGTDTQYF
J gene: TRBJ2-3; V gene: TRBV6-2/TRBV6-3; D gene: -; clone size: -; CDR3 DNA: TGTGCCAGCAGTAACCGGGGAGATACGCAGTATTTT; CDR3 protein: CASSNRGDTQYF
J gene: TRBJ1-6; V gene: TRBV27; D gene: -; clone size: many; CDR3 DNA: TGTGCCAGCACTCCCGCCCCCGCCAGCTCCTATAATTCACCCCTCCACTTT; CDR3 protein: CASTPAPASSYNSPLHF
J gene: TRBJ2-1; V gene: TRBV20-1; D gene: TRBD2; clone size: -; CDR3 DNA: TGCAGTGCTAGGGGCCCGGGAGGTCGAAATGAGCAGTTCTTC; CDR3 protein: CSARGPGGRNEQFF
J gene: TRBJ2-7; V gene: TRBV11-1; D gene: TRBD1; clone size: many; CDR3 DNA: TGTGCCAGCAGCGAAGACAGGGCTTCAAGCTCCTACGAGCAGTACTTC; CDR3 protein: CASSEDRASSSYEQYF
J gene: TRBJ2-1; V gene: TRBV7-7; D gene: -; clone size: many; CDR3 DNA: TGTGCTAGCAGCCCTAGTGGTGGGGGTTCCAATGAGCAGTTCTTC; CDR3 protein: CASSPSGGGSNEQFF
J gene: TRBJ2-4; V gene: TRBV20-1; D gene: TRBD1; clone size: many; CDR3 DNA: TGCAGTGCTAGAGTGGGGACAGGGCCCCGGAGTAGAAACATTCAGTACTTC; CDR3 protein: CSARVGTGPRSRNIQYF
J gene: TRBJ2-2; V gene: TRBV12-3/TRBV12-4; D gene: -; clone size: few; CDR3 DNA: TGTGCCAGCAGTTTATCCCGTGGGCGGGATTGGAACGGGGAGCTGTTTTTT; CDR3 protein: CASSLSRGRDWNGELFF
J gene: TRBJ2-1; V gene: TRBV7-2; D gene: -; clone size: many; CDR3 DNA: TGTGCCAGCGTATGGCCCGCGAGGTACGAGCAGTTCTTC; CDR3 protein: CASVWPARYEQFF
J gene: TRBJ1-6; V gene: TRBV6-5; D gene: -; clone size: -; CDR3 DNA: TGTGCCAGCAGTTACGCCACGGGGGCGAATCATTCACCCCTCCACTTT; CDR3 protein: CASSYATGANHSPLHF
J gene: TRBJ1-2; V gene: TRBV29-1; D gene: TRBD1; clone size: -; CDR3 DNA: TGCAGCGTTAACGGACAGGGGGCTGGCTATGGCTACACCTTC; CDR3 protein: CSVNGQGAGYGYTF
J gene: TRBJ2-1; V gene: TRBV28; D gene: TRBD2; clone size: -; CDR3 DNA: TGTGCCAGCTACGGCGGGGGTAGCGGTTACAATGAGCAGTTCTTC; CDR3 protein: CASYGGGSGYNEQFF
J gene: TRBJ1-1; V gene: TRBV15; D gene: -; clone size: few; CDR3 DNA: TGTGCCACCAGCACCACCACAGGGTACACTGAAGCTTTCTTT; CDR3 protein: CATSTTTGYTEAFF
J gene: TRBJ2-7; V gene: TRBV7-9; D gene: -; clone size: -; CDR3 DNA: TGTGCCAGCAGCTTGAGCACAGTTGAGCAGTACTTC; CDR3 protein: CASSLSTVEQYF
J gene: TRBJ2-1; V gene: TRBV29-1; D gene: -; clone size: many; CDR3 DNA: TGCAGCGTTGACGGACAGCCGTACAATGAGCAGTTCTTC; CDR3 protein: CSVDGQPYNEQFF
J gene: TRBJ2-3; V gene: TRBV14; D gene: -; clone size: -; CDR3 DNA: TGTGCCAGCAGCCAAGTCGCTAGCGTCATCGATACGCAGTATTTT; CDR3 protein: CASSQVASVIDTQYF
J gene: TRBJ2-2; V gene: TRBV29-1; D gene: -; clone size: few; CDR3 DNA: TGCAGCGTTGGTGCCGGTAACACCGGGGAGCTGTTTTTT; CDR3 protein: CSVGAGNTGELFF
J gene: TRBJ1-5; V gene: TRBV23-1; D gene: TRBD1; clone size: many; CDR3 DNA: TGCGCCAGCAGTCTTCCGACAGGGGCCATCAATCCGAATCAGCCCCAGCATTTT; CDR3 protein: CASSLPTGAINPNQPQHF
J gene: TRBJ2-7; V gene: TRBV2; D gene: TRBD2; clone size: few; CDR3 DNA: TGTGCCAGCAGTGAAGACAATAGCGGGAGGTTGTACGAGCAGTACTTC; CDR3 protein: CASSEDNSGRLYEQYF
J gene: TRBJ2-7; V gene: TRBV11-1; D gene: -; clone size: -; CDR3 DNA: TGTGCCAGCAGCTTAGTATCAGCGGCTAGCTCCTACGAGCAGTACTTC; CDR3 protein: CASSLVSAASSYEQYF
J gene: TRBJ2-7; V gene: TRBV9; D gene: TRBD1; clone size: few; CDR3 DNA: TGTGCCAGCAGCACAGGACAGGGGACCCGGGACTACGAGCAGTACTTC; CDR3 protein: CASSTGQGTRDYEQYF
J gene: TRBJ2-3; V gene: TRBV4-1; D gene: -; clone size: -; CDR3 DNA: TGCGCCAGCAGCCAAGGTCGTGGAGATACGCAGTATTTT; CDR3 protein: CASSQGRGDTQYF
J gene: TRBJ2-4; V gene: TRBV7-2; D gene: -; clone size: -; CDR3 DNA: TGTGCCAGCAGCTATCAGGGAGGAGGAAACATTCAGTACTTC; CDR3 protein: CASSYQGGGNIQYF
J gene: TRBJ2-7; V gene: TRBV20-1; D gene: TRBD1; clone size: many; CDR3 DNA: TGCAGTGCTAGAGGCGCCGGGACAGGGGCCCCCTACGAGCAGTACTTC; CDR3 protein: CSARGAGTGAPYEQYF
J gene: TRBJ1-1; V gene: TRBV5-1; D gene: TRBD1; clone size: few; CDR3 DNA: TGCGCCAGCAGCCCCGACAGGGGAGGCACTGAAGCTTTCTTT; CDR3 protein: CASSPDRGGTEAFF
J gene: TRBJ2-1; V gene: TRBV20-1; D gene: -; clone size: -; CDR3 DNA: TGCAGTGCTAGGTCTATGAATGAGCAGTTCTTC; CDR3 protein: CSARSMNEQFF
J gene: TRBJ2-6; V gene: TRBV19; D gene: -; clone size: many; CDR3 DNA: TGTGCCAGTAAGGGTCCGCGGAACTCTGGGGCCAACGTCCTGACTTTC; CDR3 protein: CASKGPRNSGANVLTF
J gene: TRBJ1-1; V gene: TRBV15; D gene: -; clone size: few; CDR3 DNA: TGTGCCACCAGCAGAGATTCGGGAACTGAAGCTTTCTTT; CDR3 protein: CATSRDSGTEAFF
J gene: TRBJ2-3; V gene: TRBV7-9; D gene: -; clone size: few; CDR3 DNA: TGTGCCAGCAGCTTCTCTCGCGAGACAGATACGCAGTATTTT; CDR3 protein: CASSFSRETDTQYF
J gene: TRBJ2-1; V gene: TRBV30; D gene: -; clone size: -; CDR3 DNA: TGTGCCTGGAGCAGACAGGAAACCCTGAGGGATGAGCAGTTCTTC; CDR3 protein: CAWSRQETLRDEQFF
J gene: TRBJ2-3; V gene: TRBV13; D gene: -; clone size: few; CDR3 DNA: TGTGCCAGCAGCAAATTAGCGGTGACAGATACGCAGTATTTT; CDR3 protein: CASSKLAVTDTQYF
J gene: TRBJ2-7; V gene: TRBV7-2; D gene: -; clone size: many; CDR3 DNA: TGTGCCAGCAGCTTTCGTTCCTTGTCCTACGAGCAGTACTTC; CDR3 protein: CASSFRSLSYEQYF
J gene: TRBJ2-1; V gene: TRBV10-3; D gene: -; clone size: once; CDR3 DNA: TGTGCCAGTTCTACGCAGGAGGGACTGGGGACGACAAATGAGCAGTTCTTC; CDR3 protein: CASSTQEGLGTTNEQFF
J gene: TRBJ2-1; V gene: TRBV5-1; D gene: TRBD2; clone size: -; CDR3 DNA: TGCGCCAGCAGCCCCTTGGCGGGAGACGATGAGCAGTTCTTC; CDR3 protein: CASSPLAGDDEQFF
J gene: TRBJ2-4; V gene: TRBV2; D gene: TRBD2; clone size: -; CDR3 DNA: TGTGCCAGCAGCCGTCCCGGGACTAGCGGGAGAAGTAAAAACATTCAGTACTTC; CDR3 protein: CASSRPGTSGRSKNIQYF
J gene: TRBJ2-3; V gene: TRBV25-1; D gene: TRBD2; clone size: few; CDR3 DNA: TGTGCCAGCAGTGCCACCCGACGCGGGAGATTTACAGATACGCAGTATTTT; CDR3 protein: CASSATRRGRFTDTQYF
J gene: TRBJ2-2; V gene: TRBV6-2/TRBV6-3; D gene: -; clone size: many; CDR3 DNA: TGTGCCAGCAGTTACAGGCCCTGGTCGCGGACCTCGAACACCGGGGAGCTGTTTTTT; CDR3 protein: CASSYRPWSRTSNTGELFF
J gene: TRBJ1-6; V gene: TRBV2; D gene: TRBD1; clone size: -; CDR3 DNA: TGTGCCAGCGGACGCAGGGGGCAGAATTCACCCCTCCACTTT; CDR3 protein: CASGRRGQNSPLHF
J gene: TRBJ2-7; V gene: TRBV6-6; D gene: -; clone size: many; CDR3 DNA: TGTGCCAGCAGTTATAACGTCCTGGGGGGCAGGGACGAGCAGTACTTC; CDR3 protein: CASSYNVLGGRDEQYF
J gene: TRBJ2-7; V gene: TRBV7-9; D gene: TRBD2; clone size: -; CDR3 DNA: TGTGCCAGCAGCTTCGGCGGGGGATTGACGGAGCAGTACTTC; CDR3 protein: CASSFGGGLTEQYF
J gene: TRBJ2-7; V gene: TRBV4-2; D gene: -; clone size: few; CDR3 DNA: TGTGCCAGCAGCCAAGGCGAGGGACCACTATACGAGCAGTACTTC; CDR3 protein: CASSQGEGPLYEQYF
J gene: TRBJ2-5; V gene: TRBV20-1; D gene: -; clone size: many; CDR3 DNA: TGCAGTGCTAGAGAGGTAACACTCCAAGAGACCCAGTACTTC; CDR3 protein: CSAREVTLQETQYF
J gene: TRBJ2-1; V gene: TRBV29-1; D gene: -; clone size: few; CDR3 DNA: TGCAGCGCTTATCGTGGGCGAGATGAGCAGTTCTTC; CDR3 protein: CSAYRGRDEQFF
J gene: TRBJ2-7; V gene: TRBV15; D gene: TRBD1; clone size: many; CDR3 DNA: TGTGCCACCAGCAGAATCGGACAGGTCTACGAGCAGTACTTC; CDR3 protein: CATSRIGQVYEQYF
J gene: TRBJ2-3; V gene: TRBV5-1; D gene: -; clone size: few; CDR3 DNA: TGCGCCAGCAGCTTGGAGTCGCGCACAGATACGCAGTATTTT; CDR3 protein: CASSLESRTDTQYF
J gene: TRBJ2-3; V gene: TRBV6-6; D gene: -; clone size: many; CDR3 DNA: TGTGCCAGCATCTCGAGGGGTAGCACAGATACGCAGTATTTT; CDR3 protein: CASISRGSTDTQYF
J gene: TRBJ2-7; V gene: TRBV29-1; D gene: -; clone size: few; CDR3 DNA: TGCAGCGTTGGGTCTCCAGAGGTTTACGAGCAGTACTTC; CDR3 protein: CSVGSPEVYEQYF
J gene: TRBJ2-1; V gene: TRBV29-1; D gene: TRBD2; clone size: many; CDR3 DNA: TGCAGCGTTGTAAAGCGGGAGGGCCCTTTCAATGAGCAGTTCTTC; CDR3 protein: CSVVKREGPFNEQFF
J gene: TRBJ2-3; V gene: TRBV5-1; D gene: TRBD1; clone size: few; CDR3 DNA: TGCGCCAGCAGCCCGGACAGGTACACAGATACGCAGTATTTT; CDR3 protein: CASSPDRYTDTQYF
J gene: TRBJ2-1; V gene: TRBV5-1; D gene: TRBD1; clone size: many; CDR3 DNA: TGCGCCAGCAGCCTGGGACAGGGCTCGGCGCATGAGCAGTTCTTC; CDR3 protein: CASSLGQGSAHEQFF
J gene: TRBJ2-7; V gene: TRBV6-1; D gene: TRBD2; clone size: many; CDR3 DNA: TGTGCCAGCAGGACGGGGGGGACTAGCGTTCCTGCAAGGGAGCAGTACTTC; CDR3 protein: CASRTGGTSVPAREQYF
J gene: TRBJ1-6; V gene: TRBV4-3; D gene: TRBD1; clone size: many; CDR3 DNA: TGCGCCAGCAGCCAAGTCCGGGACAGGAATTCACCCCTCCACTTT; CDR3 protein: CASSQVRDRNSPLHF
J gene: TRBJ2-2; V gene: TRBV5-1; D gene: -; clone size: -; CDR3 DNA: TGCGCCAGCAGCCCCGGCAGGTTGAACACCGGGGAGCTGTTTTTT; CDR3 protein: CASSPGRLNTGELFF
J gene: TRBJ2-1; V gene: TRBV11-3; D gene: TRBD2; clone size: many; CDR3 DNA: TGTGCCAGCAGCCGGACTAGCGGTCATAATGAGCAGTTCTTC; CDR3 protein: CASSRTSGHNEQFF
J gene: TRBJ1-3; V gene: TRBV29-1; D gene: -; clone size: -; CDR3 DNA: TGCAGCGTGGGGGATACTGGAAACACCATATATTTT; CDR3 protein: CSVGDTGNTIYF
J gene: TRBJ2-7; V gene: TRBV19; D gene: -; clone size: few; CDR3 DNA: TGTGCCAGTAGTATAGCAACTCAAGCCCCCTACGAGCAGTACTTC; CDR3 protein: CASSIATQAPYEQYF
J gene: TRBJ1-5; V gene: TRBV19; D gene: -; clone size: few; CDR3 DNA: TGTGCCAGCTGGGACACAGGAAAGCCCCAGCATTTT; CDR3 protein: CASWDTGKPQHF